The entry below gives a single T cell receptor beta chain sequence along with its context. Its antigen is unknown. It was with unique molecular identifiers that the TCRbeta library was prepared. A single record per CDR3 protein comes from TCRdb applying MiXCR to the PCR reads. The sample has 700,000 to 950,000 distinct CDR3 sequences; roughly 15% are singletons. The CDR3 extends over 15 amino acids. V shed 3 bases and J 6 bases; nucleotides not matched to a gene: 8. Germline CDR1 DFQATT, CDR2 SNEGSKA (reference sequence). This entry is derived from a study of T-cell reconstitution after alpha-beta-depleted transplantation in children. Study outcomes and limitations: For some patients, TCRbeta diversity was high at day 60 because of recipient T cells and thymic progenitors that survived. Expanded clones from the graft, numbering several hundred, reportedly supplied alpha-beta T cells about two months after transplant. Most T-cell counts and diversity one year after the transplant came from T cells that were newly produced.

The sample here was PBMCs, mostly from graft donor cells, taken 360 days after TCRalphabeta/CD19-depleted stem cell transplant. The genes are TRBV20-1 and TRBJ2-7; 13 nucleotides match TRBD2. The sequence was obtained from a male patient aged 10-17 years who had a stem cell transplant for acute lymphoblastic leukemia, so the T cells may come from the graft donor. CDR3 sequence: CSASVGTSGNSEQYF. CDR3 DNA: TGCAGTGCTAGTGTTGGGACTAGCGGGAATTCCGAGCAGTACTTC.